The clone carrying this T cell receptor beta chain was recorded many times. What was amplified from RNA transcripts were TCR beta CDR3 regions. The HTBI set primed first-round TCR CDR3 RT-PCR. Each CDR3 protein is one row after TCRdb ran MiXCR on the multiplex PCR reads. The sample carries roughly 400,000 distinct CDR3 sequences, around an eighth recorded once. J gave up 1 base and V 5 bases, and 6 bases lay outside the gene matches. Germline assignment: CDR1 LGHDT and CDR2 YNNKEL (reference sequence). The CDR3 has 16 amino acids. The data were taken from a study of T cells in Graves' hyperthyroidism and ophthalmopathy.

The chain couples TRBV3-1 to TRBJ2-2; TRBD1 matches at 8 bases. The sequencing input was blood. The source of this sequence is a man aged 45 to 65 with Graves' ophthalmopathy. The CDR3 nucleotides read TGTGCCAGCAGCAACCGGGACAGGAGGAACACCGGGGAGCTGTTTTTT. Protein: CASSNRDRRNTGELFF.